This T cell receptor beta chain is drawn from a study of shared clonotypes between healthy human individuals. Points from the study as a whole: Clonotype sharing among donors was expected to depend on sequencing depth. Some clonotypes were shared by all four sorted-subset donors, while others were not shared. The non-shared ones had lower generation probabilities than the shared ones.

It was across several immunoSEQ plates that each subset's genomic DNA was evenly split. Assay used: immunoSEQ multiplex PCR; TCRdb lists only in-frame clones, some missing. The data show almost 750,000 clones, around 70% seen once. A note on this clone: As yet, its antigen is unknown.

Splitting the CD4+ cells yielded a CD45RA+ naive subset and a CD45RA-negative memory subset. This receptor was taken from a woman in her twenties or thirties in good health. The source material was memory CD4+ T cells sorted from blood. The sample's subset: CD45RA-negative fraction.

CDR3 sequence: CASSFRGTGDTDTQYF. CDR3 coding DNA: TGTGCCAGCAGCTTTCGTGGGACTGGGGATACAGATACGCAGTATTTT. The chain combines TRBV5-6 with TRBJ2-3, with D maybe TRBD2 (6 bases). CDR1 is SGHDT, CDR2 YYEEEE, per germline. V was clipped by 2 bases and J by 3 bases, with 16 bases between them. CDR3 length equals 16 residues.